This TCR beta chain was recovered during a study of blood T cell repertoires in COVID-19 (dated by TCRdb to the early 2020s). Regarding the complete study: Samples covering the acute and convalescent phases of COVID-19 were provided by collaborators in the United States, Italy and Spain. The prospective study material was composed of cDNA or gDNA derived from T cells, B-cell-depleted T cells, or PBMCs. The dataset comprised deeply sampled blood TCRbeta repertoires from subjects exposed to, actively infected with, or recovered from COVID-19. The repertoires were released in a freely available public database intended as a resource for research on the immune response to SARS-CoV-2. The samples were drawn from the first 160 participants of the ongoing ImmuneRACE study and from 950 to 1,500 subjects provided by 6 global collaborators. The sample metadata nearly always contained a de-identified subject ID, COVID-19 status, age in years and sex. Where HLA class I and class II types were available, the types were taken from metadata supplied by the sample provider, not from assay-based typing. Points the paper makes about the study in general: The amount of clinical and demographic metadata varied by source and participant and was provided uncurated.

In the case of this clone: Its antigen remains undetermined. Base qualities are not at hand, and no much larger clone is one base apart.

The immunoSEQ Assay, a bias-controlled multiplex PCR, was used to amplify TCRbeta CDR3 regions from genomic DNA. The study's processing was this. The number of nucleated cells in each sample was estimated by amplification of reference gene primers within the assay. To quantify the absolute abundance of each unique TCRbeta CDR3 rearrangement, sequence reads were collapsed and filtered. For each sample, productive Simpson clonality was calculated as the square root of Simpson's diversity index over productive rearrangements. In its TCRdb copy, this immuneACCESS table keeps in-frame sequences only and misses some clones. Where compared with another copy, unresolved V genes explain less than half of these, and the others have no known cause. That table is the source of V, J and clone size, and D and trimming were worked out from the DNA. The sample records around 700,000 clones, approximately 90% of which are singletons. Roughly 0.25% of the sample is in the top ten clones.

Whole blood was collected in K2EDTA tubes by collaborating institutions according to the institutions' own protocols. Collaborator samples were shipped for TCRbeta analysis as frozen whole blood, isolated PBMCs, or DNA extracted from either sample type. CDR1 and CDR2 are read off the germline V gene as LGHNA and YSLEER. The CDR3 starts with the cysteine, ends with the phenylalanine, and has 13 residues. The CDR3 DNA has 39 bases and is translated from base 1. V sheds 0 bases and J sheds 2 bases, leaving 5 bases between their ends. Sequenced input: peripheral blood. The clonotype comes from a woman aged 18-29 years with acute or convalescent COVID-19. The V and J segments used are TRBV4-3 and TRBJ2-7; perhaps TRBD1 is the D gene, with 5 bases matching. The CDR3 corresponds to CASSQETAYEQYF. The DNA is TGCGCCAGCAGCCAAGAGACAGCCTACGAGCAGTACTTC.